This T cell receptor (beta chain) was sequenced for a study of blood T cell repertoires in COVID-19. At the level of the study: Italy, Spain and the United States were the sources of the convalescent and acute COVID-19 samples. Nucleic acid was either cDNA or gDNA, and it came from T cells, B-cell-depleted T cells, or PBMCs.

Original data processing: Using reference gene primer amplification, nucleated cell counts were estimated. Some clones are missing from TCRdb's copy, which holds only in-frame ones; the method was immunoSEQ multiplex PCR. Clonal size and the V and J genes are those of that table, whereas D and trimming came from the DNA. The sample has 120,000 to 150,000 clones, about 87% seen once; the top ten hold approximately 6.1%. Germline V gene data show CDR1 as SGHNT and CDR2 as YYREEE (reference sequence). V shed 4 bases and J 3 bases; nucleotides not matched to a gene: 3. This CDR3 spans 13 amino acids. The sequenced material came from peripheral blood. This sequence was found in a man of 80 years or more with acute or convalescent COVID-19. The rearrangement uses TRBV5-4 and TRBJ1-2; 7 positions agree with TRBD1. CDR3 nucleotide sequence: TGTGCCAGCAGCCGTCAGGGGGACTATGGCTACACCTTC. Translating gives CASSRQGDYGYTF. Together with reference TRBV5-4 and TRBJ1-2, the CDR3 gives the full variable domain: ETGVTQSPTHLIKTRGQQVTLRCSSQSGHNTVSWYQQALGQGPQFIFQYYREEENGRGNFPPRFSGLQFPNYSSELNVNALELDDSALYLCASSRQGDYGYTFGSGTRLTVV.